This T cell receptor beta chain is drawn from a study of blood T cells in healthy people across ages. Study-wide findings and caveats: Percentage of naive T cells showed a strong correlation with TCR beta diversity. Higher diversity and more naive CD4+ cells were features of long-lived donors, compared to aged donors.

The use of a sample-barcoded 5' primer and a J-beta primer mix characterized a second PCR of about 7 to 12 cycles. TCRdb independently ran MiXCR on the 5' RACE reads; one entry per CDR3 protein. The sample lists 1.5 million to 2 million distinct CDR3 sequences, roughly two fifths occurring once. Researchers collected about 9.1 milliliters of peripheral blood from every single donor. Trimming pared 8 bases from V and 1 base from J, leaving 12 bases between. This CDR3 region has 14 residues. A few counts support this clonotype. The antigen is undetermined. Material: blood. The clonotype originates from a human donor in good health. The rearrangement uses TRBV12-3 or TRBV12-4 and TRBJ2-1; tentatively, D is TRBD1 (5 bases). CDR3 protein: CASQGMVSYNEQFF. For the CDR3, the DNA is TGTGCCAGCCAGGGTATGGTGTCCTACAATGAGCAGTTCTTC.